The rows below give T cell receptor beta chains drawn from one sample of a study of beta chain features in type 1 diabetes. Some clones are missing from TCRdb's copy, which holds only in-frame ones; the method was immunoSEQ multiplex PCR. The sample records 810,000 or so clones, roughly 16% being singletons. The sequenced material came from naive CD4+ T cells from blood. All receptors come from a woman aged 18-30 years in good health. Both conserved end residues are part of each CDR3. Fields, in order: D gene, clone size, V gene, J gene, CDR3 DNA, CDR3 protein. A D gene is named only where the DNA matches it firmly. Size values are once, few and many counts, or a class for expanded clones, and some rows have none.

>.|few|TRBV25-1|TRBJ1-3
TGTGCCAGCAGTGCTTGGGGTACAGGTTTCGGAAACACCATATATTTT
CASSAWGTGFGNTIYF
>.|.|TRBV5-1|TRBJ2-5
TGCGCCAGCAGCTTGGTTATAGGGCAAGAGACCCAGTACTTC
CASSLVIGQETQYF
>TRBD1|few|TRBV27|TRBJ1-2
TGTGCCAGCACCCGGACAGGAGGATATGGCTACACCTTC
CASTRTGGYGYTF
>.|.|TRBV4-2|TRBJ1-5
TGTGCCAGCAGCCAAGCATTAGGGGAGGGCAATCAGCCCCAGCATTTT
CASSQALGEGNQPQHF
>TRBD1|.|TRBV7-2|TRBJ1-2
TGTGCCAGCAGCTTAGTAGTCACAGGGGGCGACTATGGCTACACCTTC
CASSLVVTGGDYGYTF
>.|.|TRBV4-3|TRBJ1-1
TGCGCCAGCAGCCGTCGTATGAACACTGAAGCTTTCTTT
CASSRRMNTEAFF
>TRBD1|once|TRBV6-5|TRBJ1-6
TGTGCCAGCAGTTACGGGCAGGGGGCGATCAATTCACCCCTCCACTTT
CASSYGQGAINSPLHF
>TRBD2|few|TRBV18|TRBJ2-1
TGTGCCAGCTCATTAGCGGGGCAGCCCTCCTACAATGAGCAGTTCTTC
CASSLAGQPSYNEQFF
>.|.|TRBV28|TRBJ2-5
TGTGCCAGCAGTTTGGGACGAATAGAGACCCAGTACTTC
CASSLGRIETQYF
>TRBD2|few|TRBV25-1|TRBJ2-1
TGTGCCAGCAGTGAATCATTGAGTGGACTAGCGGGAGTCAAGTTCTTC
CASSESLSGLAGVKFF
>.|few|TRBV19|TRBJ2-5
TGTGCCAGTAGTATATCCCCGACAGGAACTGGCAAGTGGACCCAGTACTTC
CASSISPTGTGKWTQYF
>.|.|TRBV11-2|TRBJ2-3
TGTGCCAGCAGCTTAGATATCGCAGATACGCAGTATTTT
CASSLDIADTQYF
>TRBD2|.|TRBV7-2|TRBJ2-5
TGTGCCAGCAGCTTTAGCGGGACCGAGACCCAGTACTTC
CASSFSGTETQYF
>TRBD1|.|TRBV28|TRBJ2-3
TGTGCCAGCAGTTTGTGGACAGGGAGTAGCACAGATACGCAGTATTTT
CASSLWTGSSTDTQYF
>TRBD1|few|TRBV2|TRBJ2-2
TGTGCCAGCACGGGGACAGGGAACACCGGGGAGCTGTTTTTT
CASTGTGNTGELFF
>TRBD2|few|TRBV4-2|TRBJ2-7
TGTGCCAGCAGCCAAGCAAAGGGACTAACATACGAGCAGTACTTC
CASSQAKGLTYEQYF
>.|.|TRBV23-1|TRBJ2-1
TGCGCCAGCAGTCAATCGAAAAACAATGAGCAGTTCTTC
CASSQSKNNEQFF
>.|.|TRBV29-1|TRBJ2-5
TGCAGCGTTGACGCCTTAAGAGAGACCCAGTACTTC
CSVDALRETQYF
>TRBD2|.|TRBV7-2|TRBJ2-7
TGTGCCAGCAGCCCGGGACTAGCGTCCTACGAGCAGTACTTC
CASSPGLASYEQYF
>.|few|TRBV27|TRBJ1-5
TGTGCCAGCAGTTTTTTAGGGACACCAAATCAGCCCCAGCATTTT
CASSFLGTPNQPQHF
>.|few|TRBV23-1|TRBJ2-7
TGCGCCAGCAGTCAACAGGGTTTAAGTAACGAGCAGTACTTC
CASSQQGLSNEQYF
>TRBD1|few|TRBV18|TRBJ2-7
TGTGCCAGCTCAGGACAGGGAACCGAGCAGTACTTC
CASSGQGTEQYF
>.|few|TRBV25-1|TRBJ2-7
TGTGCCAGCAGTGAATCCGAGCCAGGACCCCTCGAGCAGTACTTC
CASSESEPGPLEQYF
>.|.|TRBV7-8|TRBJ1-5
TGTGCCAGCAGCCTCAGGGTATATCAGCCCCAGCATTTT
CASSLRVYQPQHF
>.|.|TRBV27|TRBJ1-2
TGTGCCAGCAGTTTATTCCCCGACAGAGTCTATGGCTACACCTTC
CASSLFPDRVYGYTF
>TRBD1|few|TRBV15|TRBJ1-4
TGTGCCACCAGCAACCGTAGTGGGACAGCAACTAATGAAAAACTGTTTTTT
CATSNRSGTATNEKLFF
>.|few|TRBV18|TRBJ2-3
TGTGCCAGCTCACCACCCGACCAACGGGGAGATACGCAGTATTTT
CASSPPDQRGDTQYF
>.|.|TRBV2|TRBJ2-1
TGTGCCAGCAGTGACGAGTCCACGCCACCTTACAATGAGCAGTTCTTC
CASSDESTPPYNEQFF